The 2 T cell receptor beta chains in this list originate from one sample, sequenced in a study of T-cell reconstitution after alpha-beta-depleted transplantation in children. Preparation of the TCRbeta library used unique molecular identifiers. TCRdb re-derived calls from the PCR reads in MiXCR, one entry per CDR3 protein. Counted here are roughly 570,000 distinct CDR3 sequences, over 25% occurring once; the ten biggest clones make up about 35%. Sequenced here: PBMCs, sampled before TCRalphabeta/CD19-depleted stem cell transplant. The receptors were sampled from a boy younger than two with Wiskott-Aldrich syndrome, due to receive a stem cell transplant.

V gene TRBV6-5 combines with J gene TRBJ2-5, with 9 nucleotides matching TRBD2. This CDR3 has 15 residues. Germline CDR1 reads MNHEY; CDR2 reads SVGAGI. After removal of 2 bases from V and 4 bases from J, the junction contained 5 bases not matched to a gene. In DNA, the CDR3 is TGTGCCAGCAGTTACGGTTTAGCGGGAGTAGAGACCCAGTACTTC. Translated, it gives CASSYGLAGVETQYF.

This clonotype was counted only a few times. The rearrangement links TRBV12-3 or TRBV12-4 to TRBJ2-5, with D perhaps being TRBD1 or TRBD2 (5 bases each). V was shortened by 6 bases and J by 9 bases, with 11 bases between the two germline ends. This CDR3 has 11 amino acids. The CDR3 loop is CASSRGRSQYF. DNA of the CDR3: TGTGCCAGCAGCCGGGGACGATCCCAGTACTTC.